The T cell receptor beta chain under discussion was sequenced for a study of T cells in Graves' hyperthyroidism and ophthalmopathy. General observations from the study: Most thyroid clonotypes expanded above 0.001 appeared in blood too.

Template material for amplifying TCR beta CDR3 regions consisted of RNA transcripts. The TCR CDR3 first-round RT-PCR relied on the HTBI primer set. Each CDR3 protein is one row after TCRdb ran MiXCR on the multiplex PCR reads. The profile covers roughly 570,000 distinct CDR3 sequences, with 35% to 55% appearing a single time and roughly 8.2% taken by the ten largest. Per the germline V gene, CDR1 is LNHNV and CDR2 is YYDKDF (reference sequence). The CDR3 length is 15 residues. Trimming shortened V by 7 bases and J by 0 bases, and 13 bases separated the two germline ends. Ten or more counts support this clonotype. The antigen remains undetermined. Hyperthyroidism of Graves' type that showed no ophthalmopathy progression within 18 months was stable.

The sample was peripheral blood or thyroid tissue (not recorded which). The receptor was isolated from a woman aged 18-35 years with Graves' hyperthyroidism. The chain joins TRBV15 to TRBJ1-5; no clear D. CDR3 DNA sequence: TGTGCCACCACCAGCTTGGGAAGTAGCAATCAGCCCCAGCATTTT. Residues: CATTSLGSSNQPQHF.